This T cell receptor beta chain is from a study of response to subunit inactivated influenza vaccine. The study's findings and limits: The authors put forward the suggestion that each seasonal influenza vaccination may bring in only a limited number of new T cells.

This CDR3 comprises 16 residues. Trimming stripped 5 bases from V and 6 bases from J, with 19 bases between. This clonotype was picked up a small number of times. Its antigen remains unidentified. TCRdb re-called the RT-PCR reads through MiXCR, storing one row per CDR3 protein. The top ten clones hold 1.5% to 2% of a sample with roughly 520,000 distinct CDR3 sequences, 25% of them seen once. The receptor comes from a man in his forties or fifties who received an inactivated influenza vaccine. This material consisted of CD4+ T cells sorted from PBMCs, taken 5 days after vaccination. This rearrangement joins TRBV12-3 or TRBV12-4 to TRBJ2-2; tentative D call: TRBD2 (6 bases). The CDR3: CASSRDAGLGAGELFF. In DNA, the CDR3 is TGTGCCAGCAGTCGGGACGCGGGACTCGGAGCCGGGGAGCTGTTTTTT.